The 30 T cell receptor beta chains below all came from one sample that was sequenced in a study of human T cells and chemical hapten exposure. The time point: patch test 1, 2 weeks after DPC sensitization. Sample treatment: therapeutic diphenylcyclopropenone sensitization with weekly scalp DPC. TCRdb processed the RACE reads anew with MiXCR; each CDR3 protein has one entry. The sample shows just over 80,000 distinct CDR3 sequences, roughly a tenth of them seen only once. The sequencing here drew on whole blood, taken in connection with sensitization to the hapten diphenylcyclopropenone (DPC). These receptors were taken from a woman between 50 and 59 years old with alopecia areata. Some clones in this sample may be carry-over from other donors' samples.

This chain connects TRBV20-1 to TRBJ1-3, with 7 bases identical to TRBD1. V lost 5 bases and J lost 0; bases outside the gene matches: 4. The CDR3 covers 14 residues. Germline V gene lookup returns CDR1 DFQATT and CDR2 SNEGSKA (reference sequence). The CDR3 spells CSAGQVGSGNTIYF. The CDR3 DNA sequence: TGCAGTGCTGGACAGGTCGGCTCTGGAAACACCATATATTTT.

In this sample, this clonotype turned up many times. The chain uses TRBV6-2 or TRBV6-3 and TRBJ2-3; 7 positions match TRBD1. The CDR3 runs to 14 residues. Germline CDR1 and CDR2: MNHEY and SVGEGT. V shed 6 bases and J 0 bases; nucleotides not matched to a gene: 3. The CDR3 DNA sequence: TGTGCCAGCAGCCCGGGACAGAGCACAGATACGCAGTATTTT. It translates to CASSPGQSTDTQYF.

This clonotype was observed at least ten times. This chain uses TRBV12-3 or TRBV12-4 with TRBJ1-1; no clear D. The V end lost 5 bases, the J end lost 3 bases, and 16 bases lay between the germline ends. The CDR3 runs 15 residues. CDR3 bases: TGTGCCAGCAGTGCTGACGTGGGGTGGGACACTGAAGCTTTCTTT. It is translated as CASSADVGWDTEAFF.

J is TRBJ2-5 and V is TRBV5-1, with D unclear. The CDR3 spans 13 residues. The germline V gene encodes CDR1 SGHRS and CDR2 YFSETQ. V lost 4 bases and J 5 bases, leaving 12 bases between the germline ends. CDR3 in DNA: TGCGCCAGCAGCAGGCTCGTGATGGAGACCCAGTACTTC. It yields the protein CASSRLVMETQYF.

This clonotype was recorded at least ten times. CDR3 amino acids: CSVVQGTPYNEQFF. Written as DNA, the CDR3 is TGCAGCGTCGTACAGGGCACTCCCTACAATGAGCAGTTCTTC. The rearrangement links TRBV29-1 to TRBJ2-1, with a weak D call TRBD1 (6 bases). CDR3 size: 14 residues. The germline gives CDR1 SQVTM, CDR2 ANQGSEA. Trimming shortened V by 6 bases and J by 2 bases, and 14 bases separated the two germline ends.

This clonotype was seen more than once but under ten times. The chain uses TRBV6-1 and TRBJ2-1; possibly TRBD1 for D (6 bases). Germline V gives CDR1 MNHNS, CDR2 SASEGT. The CDR3 sequence is 15 residues long. Trimming shortened V by 6 bases and J by 0 bases, and 12 bases separated the two germline ends. The DNA of the CDR3 is TGTGCCAGCAGGGCTGACAGGAGCTCCTACAATGAGCAGTTCTTC. This encodes CASRADRSSYNEQFF.

This clonotype was counted many times. The chain couples TRBV19 to TRBJ2-2; 10 positions match TRBD1. V shed 7 bases and J 5 bases; nucleotides not matched to a gene: 4. CDR3 length equals 14 residues. The germline gives CDR1 LNHDA, CDR2 SQIVND (reference sequence). The CDR3 DNA reads TGTGCCAGTAAAGACAGGGGGCATACCGGGGAGCTGTTTTTT. It codes for CASKDRGHTGELFF. Full variable domain (missing parts from reference TRBV19 and TRBJ2-2): DGGITQSPKYLFRKEGQNVTLSCEQNLNHDAMYWYRQDPGQGLRLIYYSQIVNDFQKGDIAEGYSVSREKKESFPLTVTSAQKNPTAFYLCASKDRGHTGELFFGEGSRLTVL.

The chain employs TRBV30 and TRBJ2-3, with D hard to call. Trimming removed 5 bases from V and 0 bases from J, with 9 bases in between. The CDR3 is 13 residues long. The germline gives CDR1 GTSNPN, CDR2 SVGIG (reference sequence). The CDR3 loop reads CAWLVPSTDTQYF. CDR3 DNA sequence: TGTGCCTGGCTCGTCCCTAGCACAGATACGCAGTATTTT.

The chain joins TRBV30 to TRBJ1-1; D is unresolved. Germline CDR1 GTSNPN, CDR2 SVGIG (reference sequence). The V and J ends lost 5 bases and 0 bases respectively, with 7 bases between them. CDR3 length: 12 amino acids. CDR3 bases: TGTGCCTGGGGCTTTTTGAACACTGAAGCTTTCTTT. Protein: CAWGFLNTEAFF. Looking up the rest from reference TRBV30 and TRBJ1-1 gives the full variable domain: SQTIHQWPATLVQPVGSPLSLECTVEGTSNPNLYWYRQAAGRGLQLLFYSVGIGQISSEVPQNLSASRPQDRQFILSSKKLLLSDSGFYLCAWGFLNTEAFFGQGTRLTVV.

This clonotype was seen only a few times. The genes are TRBV5-1 and TRBJ1-1, with no clear D. The germline CDR1 and CDR2 sequences are SGHRS and YFSETQ. The CDR3 runs to 15 residues. Trimming took 0 bases from V and 0 from J, leaving 9 bases between them. CDR3 sequence: CASSLDSGMNTEAFF. The CDR3 nucleotides are TGCGCCAGCAGCTTGGATTCAGGAATGAACACTGAAGCTTTCTTT.

This clonotype was seen only a few times. The rearrangement links TRBV27 to TRBJ1-1, with 10 bases identical to TRBD1. Germline V gives CDR1 MNHEY, CDR2 SMNVEV (reference sequence). V lost 6 bases to trimming and J lost 4 bases; unmatched junction nucleotides: 11. This CDR3 is 16 amino acids long. The CDR3 loop is CASSPPPGTGVTEAFF. The CDR3 nucleotides read TGTGCCAGCAGCCCCCCCCCAGGGACAGGGGTCACTGAAGCTTTCTTT.

The chain is built from TRBV28 and TRBJ1-5, with D hard to call. Deletions cut 2 bases from V and 6 bases from J, with 5 bases between. The CDR3 is made up of 12 amino acids. Per the germline V gene, CDR1 is MDHEN and CDR2 is SYDVKM. CDR3 amino acids: CASSLLVQPQHF. CDR3 DNA: TGTGCCAGCAGTTTACTAGTTCAGCCCCAGCATTTT.

This clonotype has just a few counts. The chain couples TRBV5-6 to TRBJ2-1; TRBD2 matches at 8 bases. Germline CDR1 is SGHDT and CDR2 is YYEEEE. CDR3 size: 17 residues. Germline trimming cut 7 bases from V and 0 bases from J; bases unmatched to any gene: 12. CDR3: CASSAGETPSSYNEQFF. In nucleotides, the CDR3 is TGTGCCAGCTCAGCGGGGGAGACGCCCAGCTCCTACAATGAGCAGTTCTTC.

The chain recombines TRBV16 with TRBJ1-5, with D maybe TRBD1 (6 bases). The germline CDR1 and CDR2 sequences are KGHSY and FQNENV. Between the trimmed V and J ends, which lost 0 bases and 0 bases, there was a span of 12 bases. This CDR3 contains 17 residues. CDR3 sequence reads: CASSQSPQGSSNQPQHF. CDR3 DNA sequence: TGTGCCAGCAGCCAATCACCACAGGGAAGTAGCAATCAGCCCCAGCATTTT.

V is TRBV20-1 and J is TRBJ2-4, with D possibly matching TRBD2 (6 bases). The germline CDR1 and CDR2 sequences are DFQATT and SNEGSKA (reference sequence). The CDR3 totals 16 residues. The V and J ends lost 0 bases and 5 bases respectively, with 17 bases between them. Here the CDR3 reads CSAREIAEAVQNIQYF. The DNA for the CDR3 is TGCAGTGCTAGAGAAATAGCGGAGGCCGTCCAAAACATTCAGTACTTC.

This clonotype was detected only a few times. The rearrangement uses TRBV7-9 and TRBJ2-5; TRBD1 is a possible D gene (6 bases). V lost 5 bases, J lost 5 bases, and 18 bases lay in between. CDR1 SEHNR and CDR2 FQNEAQ come from the germline V gene (reference sequence). The CDR3 loop spans 15 amino acids. The CDR3 nucleotides read TGTGCCAGCAGCCCAAGCTTGTTCAGGGGCGAGACCCAGTACTTC. It is translated as CASSPSLFRGETQYF. Complete variable domain (other parts from reference TRBV7-9 and TRBJ2-5): DTGVSQNPRHKITKRGQNVTFRCDPISEHNRLYWYRQTLGQGPEFLTYFQNEAQLEKSRLLSDRFSAERPKGSFSTLEIQRTEQGDSAMYLCASSPSLFRGETQYFGPGTRLLVL.

V and J are TRBV7-9 and TRBJ2-4; TRBD2 matches 15 bases. Germline V gene data show CDR1 as SEHNR and CDR2 as FQNEAQ (reference sequence). V was pared by 5 bases and J by 8 bases, with 10 bases of the junction left unmatched. The CDR3 totals 17 residues. The CDR3 region is CASSRTSGRAIADIQYF. The CDR3 region has the DNA TGTGCCAGCAGCAGGACTAGCGGGAGGGCCATCGCAGACATTCAGTACTTC.

V gene TRBV28 combines with J gene TRBJ1-1; D is unclear. Between the trimmed V and J ends, which lost 5 bases and 2 bases, there was a span of 15 bases. CDR3 length equals 15 residues. Germline-derived CDR1 and CDR2 are MDHEN and SYDVKM. CDR3 sequence: CASSLPYGPNTEAFF. DNA of the CDR3: TGTGCCAGCAGTCTCCCCTATGGGCCTAACACTGAAGCTTTCTTT.

The DNA for the CDR3 is TGCAGCGTTGTGTCCGGGACAAACTATGGCTACACCTTC. It codes for CSVVSGTNYGYTF. This chain links TRBV29-1 with TRBJ1-2, with D tentatively TRBD1 (6 bases). The CDR3 has 13 residues. Germline V lookup: CDR1 SQVTM, CDR2 ANQGSEA. V lost 4 bases, J lost 2 bases, and 11 bases lay in between.

This clonotype has ten or more counts. The rearrangement uses TRBV15 and TRBJ2-3; the D is unclear. The CDR3 covers 13 residues. Deletions cut 7 bases from V and 2 bases from J, with 10 bases between. Germline CDR1 is LNHNV and CDR2 is YYDKDF (reference sequence). The CDR3 DNA sequence: TGTGCCACCACCGAGGAGCCCACAGATACGCAGTATTTT. This codes for CATTEEPTDTQYF.

This chain uses TRBV20-1 with TRBJ2-7; D assignment may be TRBD1 or TRBD2 (6 bases each). The CDR3 length is 12 residues. Germline V gives CDR1 DFQATT, CDR2 SNEGSKA (reference sequence). The V gene lost 2 bases and the J gene lost 2 bases, with 7 bases spanning the gap. The CDR3 reads CSARRGPYEQYF. For the CDR3, the DNA is TGCAGTGCTAGACGGGGGCCCTACGAGCAGTACTTC.

This clonotype was counted many times. The J gene is TRBJ2-2, the V gene TRBV27; TRBD2 matches at 9 bases. This CDR3 contains 16 residues. Unmatched junction bases numbered 10, after V lost 3 bases and J lost 8 bases. In germline, CDR1 is MNHEY, CDR2 SMNVEV (reference sequence). This chain's CDR3 is CASSFGLAGPEGELFF. The CDR3 DNA reads as TGTGCCAGCAGTTTTGGTCTAGCGGGGCCGGAAGGGGAGCTGTTTTTT.

The chain combines TRBV18 with TRBJ2-5; D remains ambiguous. The CDR3 covers 15 residues. In germline, CDR1 is KGHSH, CDR2 LQKENI. Trimming shortened V by 3 bases and J by 5 bases, and 16 bases separated the two germline ends. CDR3 DNA: TGTGCCAGCTCACCCACAACGGTTGGTGGGGAGACCCAGTACTTC. Amino acids: CASSPTTVGGETQYF. Complete variable domain (other parts from reference TRBV18 and TRBJ2-5): NAGVMQNPRHLVRRRGQEARLRCSPMKGHSHVYWYRQLPEEGLKFMVYLQKENIIDESGMPKERFSAEFPKEGPSILRIQQVVRGDSAAYFCASSPTTVGGETQYFGPGTRLLVL.

The chain combines TRBV28 with TRBJ1-4; D unclear. Trimming shortened V by 1 base and J by 7 bases, and 7 bases separated the two germline ends. In germline, CDR1 is MDHEN, CDR2 SYDVKM. This CDR3 region has 13 residues. The CDR3 nucleotides are TGTGCCAGCAGTTTATTCTCCTTTGAAAAACTGTTTTTT. Translated: CASSLFSFEKLFF.

The chain recombines TRBV4-3 with TRBJ2-2; 8 nucleotides align to TRBD1. Germline V gene lookup returns CDR1 LGHNA and CDR2 YSLEER. The CDR3 runs 19 residues. Trimming took 0 bases from V and 4 from J; bases not matched to a gene: 13. CDR3 DNA sequence: TGCGCCAGCAGCCAAGATTGGGGGACAGGTCTGGGTATCACCGGGGAGCTGTTTTTT. Residues: CASSQDWGTGLGITGELFF.

This clonotype has a handful of counts. The chain employs TRBV2 and TRBJ2-1, with 9 bases matching TRBD2. V lost 4 bases to trimming and J lost 6 bases; unmatched junction nucleotides: 10. Germline V CDR1 and CDR2: SNHLY, FYNNEI. The CDR3 spans 16 residues. The CDR3 spells CASSGQAGGGSNEQFF. DNA for the CDR3: TGTGCCAGCAGTGGTCAAGCGGGAGGTGGGTCCAATGAGCAGTTCTTC.

This clonotype came up many times. This chain joins TRBV2 and TRBJ2-2; 9 bases are a match to TRBD2. V was pared by 9 bases and J by 4 bases, with 3 bases of the junction left unmatched. The CDR3 runs 13 residues. Germline CDR1 is SNHLY and CDR2 is FYNNEI. CDR3 sequence: CASYSGGTGELFF. The DNA for the CDR3 is TGTGCCAGTTATAGCGGGGGCACCGGGGAGCTGTTTTTT. The whole variable domain, remainder taken from reference TRBV2 and TRBJ2-2, is EPEVTQTPSHQVTQMGQEVILRCVPISNHLYFYWYRQILGQKVEFLVSFYNNEISEKSEIFDDQFSVERPDGSNFTLKIRSTKLEDSAMYFCASYSGGTGELFFGEGSRLTVL.

The V gene is TRBV6-1, the J gene TRBJ1-1, with 7 positions matching TRBD1. The CDR3 length is 15 residues. From germline, CDR1 is MNHNS and CDR2 SASEGT. V dropped 5 bases and J dropped 3; count of bases not matched to a gene: 9. This CDR3 reads CASSNPTGFDTEAFF. The CDR3, as DNA: TGTGCCAGCAGTAACCCGACAGGGTTCGACACTGAAGCTTTCTTT.

This clonotype was seen repeatedly, ten times or more. The V call is TRBV30, the J call TRBJ2-7; possibly TRBD1 for D (6 bases). CDR3 length: 14 amino acids. Germline V gene lookup returns CDR1 GTSNPN and CDR2 SVGIG (reference sequence). Between the trimmed V and J ends, which lost 2 bases and 3 bases, there was a span of 14 bases. CDR3 DNA sequence: TGTGCCTGGAGTTTTGGGACAAACAACTACGAGCAGTACTTC. This sequence encodes CAWSFGTNNYEQYF.

This clonotype was seen ten or more times. The chain has TRBV2 and TRBJ1-1, with a weak D call TRBD1 (5 bases). The CDR3 covers 13 residues. V was shortened by 4 bases and J by 3 bases, with 9 bases between the two germline ends. CDR1 is SNHLY, CDR2 FYNNEI, per germline. CDR3 sequence: CASSALGDTEAFF. The CDR3 DNA sequence: TGTGCCAGCAGTGCCCTGGGGGACACTGAAGCTTTCTTT.